The entry that follows covers one T cell receptor (beta chain) sequence. What antigen it recognizes has not been identified. Base qualities are not recorded, but no much larger clone differs from it by a single base. This sample is drawn from a study of blood T cell repertoires in COVID-19 (dated by TCRdb to 2020 to 2022). Regarding the complete study: Collaborator samples came from the United States, Italy and Spain and covered acute and convalescent phases of COVID-19. The repertoires were released in a freely available public database meant as a resource for research on the immune response to SARS-CoV-2. Where available, HLA class I and class II types were taken from metadata supplied by the sample provider and were not determined by assay-based typing. Nearly every sample came with metadata listing a de-identified subject ID, COVID-19 status, age in years and sex. Deeply sampled blood TCRbeta repertoires from subjects exposed to, actively infected with, or recovered from COVID-19 were included in the dataset. Samples were obtained from the ongoing ImmuneRACE study (first 160 participants) and from about 1,300 subjects provided by 6 global collaborators. The material from the prospective study consisted of cDNA or gDNA derived from T cells, B-cell-depleted T cells, or PBMCs. The investigation overall reported the following: The amount of clinical and demographic metadata varied by source and participant and was provided uncurated.

Whole blood was collected in K2EDTA tubes by collaborating institutions according to the institutions' own protocols. For TCRbeta analysis, collaborators shipped samples as frozen whole blood, isolated PBMCs, or DNA extracted from either of those sample types. Looking up the germline V gene (reference sequence) yields CDR1 LNHDA and CDR2 SQIVND. The CDR3 measures 13 amino acids from cysteine to phenylalanine. Left in the record is the CDR3 DNA by itself, 39 bases read in frame from the first base. Deletion took 3 bases off V and 6 bases off J, with a span of 6 bases between the germline ends. The immunoSEQ Assay, a bias-controlled multiplex PCR, was used to amplify TCRbeta CDR3 regions from genomic DNA. The published analysis was carried out like this. The number of nucleated cells in each sample was estimated from the amplification of reference gene primers within the assay. Sequence reads were collapsed and filtered to measure the absolute abundance of every unique TCRbeta CDR3 rearrangement. For each sample, productive Simpson clonality was calculated as the square root of Simpson's diversity index across productive rearrangements. TCRdb's version of the immuneACCESS table is confined to in-frame rearrangements and falls short of the full clone set. An unresolved V gene accounts for under half of the shortfall where checked; the remainder is of unknown origin. D and trimming were read from the DNA, whereas the V and J calls and clone size are those reported in that table. The sample table holds over 50,000 clones, of which roughly 91% were seen once. Of the sample, approximately 7.8% is held by the ten largest clones.

Material: peripheral blood. This TCR was sampled from a man in his fifties with active COVID-19. The rearrangement combines TRBV19 with TRBJ1-6, with TRBD1 perhaps the D gene, on 5 matching bases. The DNA is as follows: TGTGCCAGTAGTATGACAGTTAATTCACCCCTCCACTTT. Its product reads: CASSMTVNSPLHF. The variable domain in full, with residues beyond the CDR3 obtained from the reference TRBV19 and TRBJ1-6 genes, is DGGITQSPKYLFRKEGQNVTLSCEQNLNHDAMYWYRQDPGQGLRLIYYSQIVNDFQKGDIAEGYSVSREKKESFPLTVTSAQKNPTAFYLCASSMTVNSPLHFGNGTRLTVT.